Listed below are T cell receptor beta chains from one sample, sequenced in a study of Ad26.COV2.S vaccination and SARS-CoV-2 variants. The protocol was immunoSEQ multiplex PCR, while the TCRdb copy is restricted to in-frame clones and leaves out a portion. This table has about 450,000 clones, roughly 89% appearing once. Sequenced material: peripheral blood, taken in a trial of Ad26.COV2.S vaccine versus placebo. These receptors were taken from a person between 18 and 59 years old who received the Ad26.COV2.S COVID-19 vaccine or a placebo. The CDR3 runs from the conserved cysteine through the conserved F or W. A D gene is named only where the DNA matches it firmly. A clone size is listed for some rows: how often the clone was seen (once, few, many), or a class if it is expanded.

j_call: TRBJ1-5
v_call: TRBV4-3
clone_size: .
d_call: .
cdr3_aa: CASSQVWSSGGASNQPQHF
cdr3_nt: TGCGCCAGCAGCCAAGTCTGGTCCTCCGGGGGGGCTAGCAATCAGCCCCAGCATTTT

j_call: TRBJ2-1
v_call: TRBV19
clone_size: .
d_call: TRBD2
cdr3_aa: CASSSGRPFYNEQFF
cdr3_nt: TGTGCCAGTAGCAGCGGGAGGCCCTTTTACAATGAGCAGTTCTTC

j_call: TRBJ1-4
v_call: TRBV28
clone_size: .
d_call: .
cdr3_aa: CASSPRPGDRLFF
cdr3_nt: TGTGCCAGCAGTCCCCGCCCAGGCGATAGGCTGTTTTTT

j_call: TRBJ1-1
v_call: TRBV10-3
clone_size: .
d_call: .
cdr3_aa: CAISESTTSSGANTEAFF
cdr3_nt: TGTGCCATCAGTGAGTCGACAACAAGCTCAGGGGCAAACACTGAAGCTTTCTTT

j_call: TRBJ1-6
v_call: TRBV7-9
clone_size: .
d_call: TRBD1
cdr3_aa: CASSRGQGSNSPLHF
cdr3_nt: TGTGCCAGCAGCAGAGGACAGGGCAGTAATTCACCCCTCCACTTT

j_call: TRBJ2-1
v_call: TRBV12-5
clone_size: .
d_call: .
cdr3_aa: CASGLAGVNEQFF
cdr3_nt: TGTGCTAGTGGTTTGGCGGGGGTCAATGAGCAGTTCTTC

j_call: TRBJ1-1
v_call: TRBV6-2/TRBV6-3
clone_size: .
d_call: .
cdr3_aa: CASSRLISSARNTEAFF
cdr3_nt: TGTGCCAGCAGCCGCCTTATCTCCTCGGCCAGGAACACTGAAGCTTTCTTT

j_call: TRBJ1-1
v_call: TRBV12-3/TRBV12-4
clone_size: .
d_call: .
cdr3_aa: CASSPRQNTEAFF
cdr3_nt: TGTGCCAGCAGCCCACGACAGAACACTGAAGCTTTCTTT

j_call: TRBJ1-1
v_call: TRBV9
clone_size: .
d_call: .
cdr3_aa: CASSVGPLHTEAFF
cdr3_nt: TGTGCCAGCAGCGTAGGACCCCTCCACACTGAAGCTTTCTTT

j_call: TRBJ1-2
v_call: TRBV6-1
clone_size: .
d_call: TRBD1
cdr3_aa: CASSDYRGRGSPNYGYTF
cdr3_nt: TGTGCCAGCAGTGATTACAGGGGCCGCGGTAGCCCTAACTATGGCTACACCTTC

j_call: TRBJ1-1
v_call: TRBV29-1
clone_size: .
d_call: TRBD1
cdr3_aa: CSVRGGQVDEAFF
cdr3_nt: TGCAGCGTGAGGGGGGGACAGGTAGACGAAGCTTTCTTT

j_call: TRBJ2-1
v_call: TRBV7-2
clone_size: .
d_call: .
cdr3_aa: CASSLNRVSEQFF
cdr3_nt: TGTGCCAGCAGCTTAAACAGGGTAAGTGAGCAGTTCTTC

j_call: TRBJ1-4
v_call: TRBV18
clone_size: .
d_call: .
cdr3_aa: CASSPNTGIEKLFF
cdr3_nt: TGTGCCAGCTCACCAAATACAGGGATTGAAAAACTGTTTTTT

j_call: TRBJ2-4
v_call: TRBV4-3
clone_size: once
d_call: .
cdr3_aa: CASSQTWGPAAKNIQYF
cdr3_nt: TGCGCCAGCAGCCAAACGTGGGGGCCGGCTGCCAAAAACATTCAGTACTTC

j_call: TRBJ1-2
v_call: TRBV29-1
clone_size: .
d_call: .
cdr3_aa: CSVPRTPLFGGYTF
cdr3_nt: TGCAGCGTTCCTCGGACCCCTTTGTTCGGTGGTTACACCTTC

j_call: TRBJ2-5
v_call: TRBV4-2
clone_size: .
d_call: .
cdr3_aa: CASSQGPSVGETQYF
cdr3_nt: TGTGCCAGCAGCCAAGGACCTAGCGTAGGCGAGACCCAGTACTTC

j_call: TRBJ2-2
v_call: TRBV21-1
clone_size: .
d_call: .
cdr3_aa: CASALEERGQNGELFF
cdr3_nt: TGTGCCAGCGCCTTGGAAGAGAGGGGGCAAAACGGGGAGCTGTTTTTT

j_call: TRBJ1-1
v_call: TRBV2
clone_size: .
d_call: .
cdr3_aa: CASRGHEWGTEAFF
cdr3_nt: TGTGCCAGCCGCGGACATGAATGGGGTACTGAAGCTTTCTTT

j_call: TRBJ2-5
v_call: TRBV5-4
clone_size: .
d_call: .
cdr3_aa: CASSLASETQYF
cdr3_nt: TGTGCCAGCAGCTTGGCTTCGGAGACCCAGTACTTC

j_call: TRBJ2-3
v_call: TRBV27
clone_size: .
d_call: .
cdr3_aa: CATLPQNSLHTQYF
cdr3_nt: TGTGCCACCTTGCCCCAAAATTCCCTCCATACGCAGTATTTT

j_call: TRBJ1-1
v_call: TRBV27
clone_size: .
d_call: .
cdr3_aa: CASSPKVFPGGNTEAFF
cdr3_nt: TGTGCCAGCAGCCCTAAGGTGTTTCCCGGCGGTAACACTGAAGCTTTCTTT

j_call: TRBJ2-1
v_call: TRBV7-2
clone_size: .
d_call: .
cdr3_aa: CASSTIDSYNEQFF
cdr3_nt: TGTGCCAGCAGTACCATAGACAGCTACAATGAGCAGTTCTTC

j_call: TRBJ1-3
v_call: TRBV4-2
clone_size: .
d_call: .
cdr3_aa: CASHRAPTPDEDTIYF
cdr3_nt: TGTGCCAGCCACAGGGCCCCCACCCCCGATGAGGACACCATATATTTT

j_call: TRBJ2-2
v_call: TRBV5-6
clone_size: once
d_call: .
cdr3_aa: CASSSVLNTGELFF
cdr3_nt: TGTGCCAGCAGCTCCGTTCTAAACACCGGGGAGCTGTTTTTT